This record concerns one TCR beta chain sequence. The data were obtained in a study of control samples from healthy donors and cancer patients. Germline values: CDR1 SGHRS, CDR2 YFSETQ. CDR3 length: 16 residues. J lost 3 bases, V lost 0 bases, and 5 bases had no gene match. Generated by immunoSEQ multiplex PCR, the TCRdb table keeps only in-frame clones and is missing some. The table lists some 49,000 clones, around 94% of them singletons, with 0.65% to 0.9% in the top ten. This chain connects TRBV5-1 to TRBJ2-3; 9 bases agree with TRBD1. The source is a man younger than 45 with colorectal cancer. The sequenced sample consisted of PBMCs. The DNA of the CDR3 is TGCGCCAGCAGCTTGGTTCGGGACAGGGTTACAGATACGCAGTATTTT. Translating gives CASSLVRDRVTDTQYF.